This TCR beta chain was profiled in a study of cytomegalovirus exposure and HLA in healthy donors. Clones were sequenced by immunoSEQ multiplex PCR, and TCRdb holds only the in-frame ones, with some missing. In the table there are about 200,000 clones, 70% to 90% of which are singletons. V was pared by 2 bases and J by 7 bases, with 11 bases between. The CDR3 totals 13 residues. The V gene's germline CDR1 is MNHNS and CDR2 SASEGT. The V and J genes are TRBV6-1 and TRBJ1-2; D unresolved. The receptor was derived from a woman aged 18-30 years in good health and CMV-seronegative. Material for sequencing was PBMCs. CDR3 protein: CASSENRVPGYTF. CDR3 nucleotides: TGTGCCAGCAGTGAAAATCGGGTTCCTGGCTACACCTTC.